The rows below give T cell receptor beta chains drawn from one sample of a study of T cell responses to AZD1222 COVID-19 vaccine. Generated by immunoSEQ multiplex PCR, the TCRdb table keeps only in-frame clones and is missing some. The sample shows fewer than 150,000 clones, approximately 90% of them seen only once. Here the sequenced sample was peripheral blood, taken 28 days after the second AZD1222 dose. Receptor source: an adult who received the AZD1222 COVID-19 vaccine. Each CDR3 is given with its conserved first and last residue. Fields, in order: V gene, J gene, D gene, clone size, CDR3 DNA, CDR3 protein. A D gene is named only where the DNA matches it firmly. Size tells how often a clone was seen (once, few, many) or the class of an expanded clone, and some rows leave it out.

v_gene: TRBV3-1/TRBV3-2
j_gene: TRBJ2-3
d_gene: .
abundance: .
CDR3nt: TGTGCCAGCAGCCCACTTAAAGCGGGCAGCACAGATACGCAGTATTTT
CDR3aa: CASSPLKAGSTDTQYF

v_gene: TRBV6-5
j_gene: TRBJ2-7
d_gene: TRBD1
abundance: .
CDR3nt: TGTGCCAGCATTAAGGGACAGGGGGCGAGCGAGCAGTACTTC
CDR3aa: CASIKGQGASEQYF

v_gene: TRBV14
j_gene: TRBJ2-7
d_gene: .
abundance: .
CDR3nt: TGTGCCAGCAGCCAAGATTTAGGGTACTCCGAGCAGTACTTC
CDR3aa: CASSQDLGYSEQYF

v_gene: TRBV6-5
j_gene: TRBJ2-7
d_gene: .
abundance: once
CDR3nt: TGTGCCAGCGGAAAAGTAAAGGTATACGAGCAGTACTTC
CDR3aa: CASGKVKVYEQYF

v_gene: TRBV4-3
j_gene: TRBJ1-2
d_gene: .
abundance: large
CDR3nt: TGCGCCAGCAGCCAAACGGTTTCTAACTATGGCTACACCTTC
CDR3aa: CASSQTVSNYGYTF

v_gene: TRBV29-1
j_gene: TRBJ1-2
d_gene: .
abundance: few
CDR3nt: TGCAGCGTTGGAGATAAAGAGGCTGGCTACACCTTC
CDR3aa: CSVGDKEAGYTF

v_gene: TRBV2
j_gene: TRBJ1-1
d_gene: TRBD1
abundance: .
CDR3nt: TGTGCCAGCAGTTCTTCCACAGGGGTCACTGAAGCTTTCTTT
CDR3aa: CASSSSTGVTEAFF

v_gene: TRBV2
j_gene: TRBJ1-2
d_gene: .
abundance: .
CDR3nt: TGTGCCAGCAGTGCCCAGGGTCGGCATGGCTACACCTTC
CDR3aa: CASSAQGRHGYTF

v_gene: TRBV7-7
j_gene: TRBJ2-3
d_gene: TRBD1
abundance: once
CDR3nt: TGTGCTAGCAGCTTAAACAGGGGGGCAGATACGCAGTATTTT
CDR3aa: CASSLNRGADTQYF

v_gene: TRBV20-1
j_gene: TRBJ1-4
d_gene: TRBD1
abundance: .
CDR3nt: TGCAGTGCTAGTAGGTCCAGGGGGCAAGAAAAACTGTTTTTT
CDR3aa: CSASRSRGQEKLFF

v_gene: TRBV7-3
j_gene: TRBJ2-1
d_gene: TRBD2
abundance: .
CDR3nt: TGTGCCAGCAGCCCGACTAGCGGGAGAATGGATGAGCAGTTCTTC
CDR3aa: CASSPTSGRMDEQFF

v_gene: TRBV18
j_gene: TRBJ2-1
d_gene: .
abundance: .
CDR3nt: TGTGCCAGCTCACTTCGAGCGGCAGGGGACAATGAGCAGTTCTTC
CDR3aa: CASSLRAAGDNEQFF

v_gene: TRBV28
j_gene: TRBJ1-2
d_gene: TRBD1
abundance: .
CDR3nt: TGTGCCAGCAGTTCCGGGACAGGCGACTATGGCTACACCTTC
CDR3aa: CASSSGTGDYGYTF

v_gene: TRBV6-1
j_gene: TRBJ1-1
d_gene: TRBD1
abundance: .
CDR3nt: TGTGCCAGCAGTGACGGGACAGGGGGGAACACTGAAGCTTTCTTT
CDR3aa: CASSDGTGGNTEAFF

v_gene: TRBV14
j_gene: TRBJ1-2
d_gene: .
abundance: .
CDR3nt: TGTGCCAGCAGCCAAGTTGGACAGAGCTATGGCTACACCTTC
CDR3aa: CASSQVGQSYGYTF

v_gene: TRBV5-4
j_gene: TRBJ2-3
d_gene: .
abundance: .
CDR3nt: TGTGCCAGCAGCACCCTCAGTGGGGGGGCAAAGGCAGATACGCAGTATTTT
CDR3aa: CASSTLSGGAKADTQYF

v_gene: TRBV6-5
j_gene: TRBJ1-5
d_gene: .
abundance: .
CDR3nt: TGTGCCAGCACCCCCAAAGATCCGGGAATTCAGCCCCAGCATTTT
CDR3aa: CASTPKDPGIQPQHF

v_gene: TRBV27
j_gene: TRBJ1-4
d_gene: TRBD1
abundance: .
CDR3nt: TGTGCCAGCAGTCTTTCCGCGACAGGGGGGTGGGAAAAACTGTTTTTT
CDR3aa: CASSLSATGGWEKLFF

v_gene: TRBV28
j_gene: TRBJ1-2
d_gene: .
abundance: .
CDR3nt: TGTGCCAGCAGCTTGGGGGCAGGGGTGGGGTATGGCTACACCTTC
CDR3aa: CASSLGAGVGYGYTF

v_gene: TRBV3-1/TRBV3-2
j_gene: TRBJ2-3
d_gene: .
abundance: .
CDR3nt: TGTGCCAGCAGGGCCTCCCCCGCAGATACGCAGTATTTT
CDR3aa: CASRASPADTQYF

v_gene: TRBV4-3
j_gene: TRBJ1-2
d_gene: .
abundance: .
CDR3nt: TGCGCCAGCAGCCAAGATGGTCAGGGAAACTATGGCTACACCTTC
CDR3aa: CASSQDGQGNYGYTF

v_gene: TRBV12-3/TRBV12-4
j_gene: TRBJ1-5
d_gene: .
abundance: .
CDR3nt: TGTGCCAGCAGCCTTGAGGCTCAGCCCCAGCATTTT
CDR3aa: CASSLEAQPQHF

v_gene: TRBV2
j_gene: TRBJ2-1
d_gene: .
abundance: .
CDR3nt: TGTGCCAGGGACTCTACTGAAGGTGTCTACAATGAGCAGTTCTTC
CDR3aa: CARDSTEGVYNEQFF

v_gene: TRBV5-5
j_gene: TRBJ2-1
d_gene: .
abundance: .
CDR3nt: TGTGCCAGCAGCTTGGGACAGCGGGCGTACAATGAGCAGTTCTTC
CDR3aa: CASSLGQRAYNEQFF

v_gene: TRBV28
j_gene: TRBJ1-5
d_gene: .
abundance: .
CDR3nt: TGTGCCAGCAGTTTCAGGGGCCACCAGCCCCAGCATTTT
CDR3aa: CASSFRGHQPQHF

v_gene: TRBV3-1/TRBV3-2
j_gene: TRBJ2-2
d_gene: .
abundance: .
CDR3nt: TGTGCCACCACACTCACCGGGGAGCTGTTTTTT
CDR3aa: CATTLTGELFF

v_gene: TRBV7-2
j_gene: TRBJ1-3
d_gene: .
abundance: .
CDR3nt: TGTGCCAGCAGCTTAGCAGCGAGTCTCTCTGGAAACACCATATATTTT
CDR3aa: CASSLAASLSGNTIYF

v_gene: TRBV7-8
j_gene: TRBJ2-1
d_gene: .
abundance: .
CDR3nt: TGTGCCAGCAGCCCTCCGGGACGGACCTACAATGAGCAGTTCTTC
CDR3aa: CASSPPGRTYNEQFF

v_gene: TRBV4-3
j_gene: TRBJ2-7
d_gene: TRBD2
abundance: .
CDR3nt: TGCGCCAGCAGCCAGACTGAGCGGGGGGTCTACGAGCAGTACTTC
CDR3aa: CASSQTERGVYEQYF

v_gene: TRBV5-4
j_gene: TRBJ2-3
d_gene: .
abundance: .
CDR3nt: TGTGCCAGCACCACAGCCAAGTCTAGCACAGATACGCAGTATTTT
CDR3aa: CASTTAKSSTDTQYF

v_gene: TRBV5-1
j_gene: TRBJ2-3
d_gene: .
abundance: .
CDR3nt: TGCGCCAGCAGCCGGGGCACAGATACGCAGTATTTT
CDR3aa: CASSRGTDTQYF

v_gene: TRBV27
j_gene: TRBJ1-5
d_gene: .
abundance: few
CDR3nt: TGTGCCAGCAGCCCGGGGTTCGGCAATCAGCCCCAGCATTTT
CDR3aa: CASSPGFGNQPQHF

v_gene: TRBV2
j_gene: TRBJ2-7
d_gene: .
abundance: .
CDR3nt: TGTGCCAGCGAGAAGGAGCGGAGCTCCTACGAGCAGTACTTC
CDR3aa: CASEKERSSYEQYF

v_gene: TRBV6-4
j_gene: TRBJ2-1
d_gene: TRBD2
abundance: .
CDR3nt: TGTGCCAGCAGTGTTGAAAGCGGGGGCTCCTACAATGAGCAGTTCTTC
CDR3aa: CASSVESGGSYNEQFF

v_gene: TRBV5-1
j_gene: TRBJ1-4
d_gene: .
abundance: .
CDR3nt: TGCGCCAGCACCACGGGGGTCCTGAATGAAAAACTGTTTTTT
CDR3aa: CASTTGVLNEKLFF

v_gene: TRBV28
j_gene: TRBJ2-3
d_gene: .
abundance: once
CDR3nt: TGTGCCAGCAGTTTAAGGGGGGGGCTTACAGATACGCAGTATTTT
CDR3aa: CASSLRGGLTDTQYF

v_gene: TRBV28
j_gene: TRBJ2-5
d_gene: TRBD2
abundance: .
CDR3nt: TGTGCCACCCTCTGGGGACTAGCGGGAGAGACCCAGTACTTC
CDR3aa: CATLWGLAGETQYF

v_gene: TRBV19
j_gene: TRBJ1-2
d_gene: TRBD1
abundance: once
CDR3nt: TGTGCCAGTAGTCCGGGACAGGGGAATACTCTCTATGGCTACACCTTC
CDR3aa: CASSPGQGNTLYGYTF

v_gene: TRBV30
j_gene: TRBJ1-3
d_gene: .
abundance: .
CDR3nt: TGTGCCTGGTCGGGACTCTCTGGAAACACCATATATTTT
CDR3aa: CAWSGLSGNTIYF

v_gene: TRBV27
j_gene: TRBJ2-5
d_gene: .
abundance: .
CDR3nt: TGTGCCAGCAGTTTATCCCGCAGCGTGGAGACCCAGTACTTC
CDR3aa: CASSLSRSVETQYF

v_gene: TRBV27
j_gene: TRBJ1-4
d_gene: .
abundance: .
CDR3nt: TGTGCCAGCAGCGCCTACACAAACGGAAATGAAAAACTGTTTTTT
CDR3aa: CASSAYTNGNEKLFF

v_gene: TRBV9
j_gene: TRBJ1-2
d_gene: .
abundance: .
CDR3nt: TGTGCCAGCAGCCTAACGACGAGGGACTATGGCTACACCTTC
CDR3aa: CASSLTTRDYGYTF

v_gene: TRBV2
j_gene: TRBJ2-7
d_gene: .
abundance: .
CDR3nt: TGTGCCAGCAGGCAGAATAGACAGGCACTCTACGAGCAGTACTTC
CDR3aa: CASRQNRQALYEQYF

v_gene: TRBV28
j_gene: TRBJ1-4
d_gene: .
abundance: .
CDR3nt: TGTGCCAGCACCTCTTCAATCAGAGGTGAAAAACTGTTTTTT
CDR3aa: CASTSSIRGEKLFF

v_gene: TRBV10-3
j_gene: TRBJ2-2
d_gene: TRBD1
abundance: .
CDR3nt: TGTGCCATCAGTGGGGACAGAGACACCGGGGAGCTGTTTTTT
CDR3aa: CAISGDRDTGELFF

v_gene: TRBV28
j_gene: TRBJ1-1
d_gene: .
abundance: .
CDR3nt: TGTGCCAGCAGTTTATGGGGCAGGGGACCCTTGAACACTGAAGCTTTCTTT
CDR3aa: CASSLWGRGPLNTEAFF

v_gene: TRBV28
j_gene: TRBJ1-2
d_gene: TRBD1
abundance: .
CDR3nt: TGTGCCAGCAGTTTCGAGGGGGCATTGAGCTACACCTTC
CDR3aa: CASSFEGALSYTF

v_gene: TRBV6-1
j_gene: TRBJ2-6
d_gene: .
abundance: .
CDR3nt: TGTGCCAGCAGTGAATTGGTAGCAGGTGGGGCCAACGTCCTGACTTTC
CDR3aa: CASSELVAGGANVLTF

v_gene: TRBV30
j_gene: TRBJ1-5
d_gene: .
abundance: .
CDR3nt: TGTGCCTGGAGTGTAGGGAGGGGACGGAATCAGCCCCAGCATTTT
CDR3aa: CAWSVGRGRNQPQHF

v_gene: TRBV12-3/TRBV12-4
j_gene: TRBJ1-1
d_gene: .
abundance: .
CDR3nt: TGTGCCAGCAGTTACAGGAAAGCTTTCTTT
CDR3aa: CASSYRKAFF

v_gene: TRBV9
j_gene: TRBJ2-5
d_gene: .
abundance: .
CDR3nt: TGTGCCAGCAGCGCGGGGCCTCAAATGGAGACCCAGTACTTC
CDR3aa: CASSAGPQMETQYF

v_gene: TRBV2
j_gene: TRBJ1-5
d_gene: TRBD1
abundance: .
CDR3nt: TGTGCCAGCGGACAGGGGGCGTACCAGCCCCAGCATTTT
CDR3aa: CASGQGAYQPQHF